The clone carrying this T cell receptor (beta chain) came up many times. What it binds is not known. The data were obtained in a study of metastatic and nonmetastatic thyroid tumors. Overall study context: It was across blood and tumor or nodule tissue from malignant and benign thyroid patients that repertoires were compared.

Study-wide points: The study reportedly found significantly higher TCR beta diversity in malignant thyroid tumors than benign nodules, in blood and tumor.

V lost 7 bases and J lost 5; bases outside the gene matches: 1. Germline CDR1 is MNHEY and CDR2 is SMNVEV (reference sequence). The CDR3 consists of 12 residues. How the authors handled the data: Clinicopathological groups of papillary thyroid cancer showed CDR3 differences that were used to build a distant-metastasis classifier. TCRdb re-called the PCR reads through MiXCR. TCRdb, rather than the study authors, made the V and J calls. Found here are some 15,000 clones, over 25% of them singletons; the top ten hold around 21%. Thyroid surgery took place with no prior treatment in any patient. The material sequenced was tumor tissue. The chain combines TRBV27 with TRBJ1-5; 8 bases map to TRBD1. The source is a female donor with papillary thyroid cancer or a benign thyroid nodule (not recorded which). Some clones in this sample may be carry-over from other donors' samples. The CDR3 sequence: CASKTGDQPQHF. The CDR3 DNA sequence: TGTGCCAGCAAGACAGGGGATCAGCCCCAGCATTTT.